This T cell receptor beta chain comes out of a study of OX40 agonist ivuxolimab in advanced cancers. Study-level information: Ivuxolimab, which patients received intravenously every 2 weeks, was dosed at 0.01 to 10 mg/kg. Three patients responded partially, comprising one with hepatocellular carcinoma and two with cutaneous melanoma. Subjects had a mean age of around 63 years, with a range of about 20 to 85; more than 75% were male.

Collection of blood occurred at baseline, at cycle 4 day 1, and at cycle 7 day 1. V lost 6 bases and J 2 bases, leaving 14 bases between the germline ends. This CDR3 is 15 amino acids long. CDR1 and CDR2 (germline): MNHEY, SVGAGI. Produced via immunoSEQ multiplex PCR; TCRdb's table is partial and in-frame only. The sample records about 68,000 clones, approximately 83% being singletons. The J gene is TRBJ1-3, the V gene TRBV6-5; a possible D gene is TRBD1 (6 bases). Specimen: CD4+ or CD8+ T cells sorted from blood, collected in a trial of the OX40 agonist ivuxolimab. This TCR derives from an adult with an advanced solid tumor such as melanoma, head and neck, liver or kidney cancer. For the CDR3, the DNA is TGTGCCAGCAGACCACAGGGTAGGGCTGGAAACACCATATATTTT. Translating gives CASRPQGRAGNTIYF.